Following are 32 T cell receptor beta chains from one sample sequenced in a study of PD-L1 blockade in urothelial cancer (dated by TCRdb to between 2016 and 2019). The time point label corresponds to: peripheral blood 6 weeks after treatment start. Library creation used the immunoSEQ multiplex PCR assay. The table was pulled from immuneACCESS by TCRdb, which kept in-frame rearrangements only. Such tables lose some clones; where checked, under half of the loss comes from unresolved V genes, and the rest has no known cause. Recorded for this sample are about 36,000 clones; about 80% of them occurred a single time. Roughly a tenth of the sample is in the top ten clones. Here the sequenced sample was PBMCs, taken around atezolizumab (anti-PD-L1) treatment. These receptors were obtained from a middle-aged man with urothelial cancer.

V is TRBV9 and J is TRBJ2-5, with TRBD1 matching over 7 bases. Germline V lookup: CDR1 SGDLS, CDR2 YYNGEE. CDR3 length: 15 amino acids. V dropped 3 bases and J dropped 2; count of bases not matched to a gene: 7. The CDR3 nucleotides read TGTGCCAGCAGCGCCCGGGACAGCTTACAAGAGACCCAGTACTTC. This gives the protein CASSARDSLQETQYF.

The CDR3 loop is CASSSRGSAAYEQYF. Written as DNA, the CDR3 is TGTGCCAGCAGCTCCAGGGGTTCAGCAGCCTACGAGCAGTACTTC. The chain has TRBV7-2 and TRBJ2-7; perhaps TRBD1 as D (6 bases). Germline V CDR1 and CDR2: SGHTA, FQGNSA. CDR3 length equals 15 residues. Trimming took off 4 bases at V and 2 bases at J, with 15 bases between the two ends.

The J gene is TRBJ2-3, the V gene TRBV5-6, with D perhaps TRBD2 (6 bases). Trimming pared 1 base from V and 3 bases from J, leaving 9 bases between. Germline values: CDR1 SGHDT, CDR2 YYEEEE. The CDR3 is made up of 14 amino acids. The CDR3 region is CASSLRAGTDTQYF. CDR3 bases: TGTGCCAGCAGCTTGCGTGCGGGAACAGATACGCAGTATTTT.

The chain has TRBV11-2 and TRBJ2-3; 11 bases line up with TRBD2. Germline V gives CDR1 SGHAT, CDR2 FQNNGV. J gave up 5 bases and V 0 bases, and 10 bases lay outside the gene matches. CDR3 length equals 18 residues. The CDR3 is CASSLDPPFSGRGDTQYF. The CDR3 DNA reads TGTGCCAGCAGCTTAGATCCACCCTTTAGCGGGAGGGGAGATACGCAGTATTTT.

The chain links TRBV19 to TRBJ2-5; D might be TRBD1 (6 bases). The CDR3 length is 17 residues. Trimming left V 5 bases short and J 2 bases short, with 21 bases between. The V gene's germline CDR1 is LNHDA and CDR2 SQIVND (reference sequence). CDR3 bases: TGTGCCAGTAGTGGGGGCGTATGGAGCGGAGCTCAAGAGACCCAGTACTTC. This sequence encodes CASSGGVWSGAQETQYF.

The J gene is TRBJ1-2, the V gene TRBV18; 7 bases match TRBD1. CDR3 length: 17 amino acids. Germline CDR1 reads KGHSH; CDR2 reads LQKENI. Trimming took 2 bases from V and 2 from J; bases not matched to a gene: 11. In nucleotides, the CDR3 is TGTGCCAGCTCACCAGCGATCGGGACAGCATCCAACTATGGCTACACCTTC. This gives the protein CASSPAIGTASNYGYTF.

The rearrangement links TRBV28 to TRBJ1-5, with 8 bases matching TRBD1. The germline V gene encodes CDR1 MDHEN and CDR2 SYDVKM. Trimming at V came to 7 bases and at J to 5 bases, leaving 13 bases not matched to a gene. The CDR3 covers 16 residues. The CDR3 nucleotides are TGTGCCAGCACCCCGAGGAGGACAGGGAGGGATCAGCCCCAGCATTTT. This gives the protein CASTPRRTGRDQPQHF.

This clone occurred once. The CDR3 sequence is CASSLQTGMKEQYF. For the CDR3, the DNA is TGTGCCAGCAGCCTACAGACAGGGATGAAAGAGCAGTACTTC. The chain carries TRBV13 and TRBJ2-7; 7 positions agree with TRBD1. CDR1 is PRHDT, CDR2 FYEKMQ, per germline (reference sequence). V was pared by 5 bases and J by 7 bases, with 11 bases of the junction left unmatched. The CDR3 covers 14 residues.

The J gene is TRBJ1-2, the V gene TRBV2, with no clear D. Trimming took off 6 bases at V and 4 bases at J, with 12 bases between the two ends. Germline V lookup: CDR1 SNHLY, CDR2 FYNNEI. CDR3 size: 13 residues. CDR3 in amino acids: CASRDYSTYGYTF. As DNA, the CDR3 is TGTGCCAGCAGAGACTACAGCACCTATGGCTACACCTTC.

V gene TRBV19 combines with J gene TRBJ1-1; no reliable D call. Germline loops: CDR1 LNHDA, CDR2 SQIVND (reference sequence). V lost 7 bases and J lost 5, with 20 bases in between. The CDR3 contains 15 residues. The CDR3 region is CASKWKFEGGTEAFF. CDR3 DNA: TGTGCCAGTAAGTGGAAGTTTGAGGGAGGGACTGAAGCTTTCTTT.

The chain combines TRBV27 with TRBJ1-1; TRBD1 is a possible D gene (6 bases). The germline V gene encodes CDR1 MNHEY and CDR2 SMNVEV (reference sequence). The CDR3 is made up of 14 amino acids. Between the trimmed V and J ends, which lost 6 bases and 2 bases, there was a span of 13 bases. CDR3 sequence reads: CASSRRGRNTEAFF. CDR3 DNA: TGTGCCAGCAGCCGCAGGGGTCGAAACACTGAAGCTTTCTTT.

This chain joins TRBV18 and TRBJ2-3; 11 bases agree with TRBD2. There are 17 residues in the CDR3. Germline loops: CDR1 KGHSH, CDR2 LQKENI. V was clipped by 6 bases and J by 1 base; unmatched bases: 9. DNA of the CDR3: TGTGCCAGCTCGGACTACCTAGCGGGAGGTCGCACAGATACGCAGTATTTT. Protein product: CASSDYLAGGRTDTQYF.

The chain links TRBV30 to TRBJ2-2, with D tentatively TRBD1 (7 bases). The germline V and J ends were trimmed by 7 bases and 5 bases, with 14 bases remaining between them. The CDR3 is 13 residues long. In germline, CDR1 is GTSNPN, CDR2 SVGIG (reference sequence). CDR3 nucleotides: TGTGCCTTTGACAGGGAGGAGACCGGGGAGCTGTTTTTT. As protein: CAFDREETGELFF.

The rearrangement uses TRBV19 and TRBJ2-5; D may be TRBD2 (5 bases). This CDR3 has 14 residues. V dropped 5 bases and J dropped 4 bases, with 14 bases sitting between them. The V gene's germline CDR1 is LNHDA and CDR2 SQIVND (reference sequence). CDR3 sequence: CASSAGIRGETQYF. The CDR3 DNA reads as TGTGCCAGTAGTGCCGGGATTCGCGGAGAGACCCAGTACTTC.

V and J are TRBV5-4 and TRBJ2-1; D possibly corresponds to TRBD2 (5 bases). The CDR3 runs 15 residues. Trimming took off 0 bases at V and 9 bases at J, with 16 bases between the two ends. The germline V gene has CDR1 SGHNT and CDR2 YYREEE (reference sequence). In DNA form, the CDR3 reads TGTGCCAGCAGCTTGGATCCCTCAGAGGGAAGTGAGCAGTTCTTC. Translated: CASSLDPSEGSEQFF.

This rearrangement joins TRBV28 to TRBJ1-1; possible D gene TRBD1, 5 bases. CDR1 is MDHEN and CDR2 is SYDVKM in the germline V gene. The V gene lost 7 bases and the J gene lost 0 bases, with 18 bases spanning the gap. The CDR3 has 16 residues. CDR3 sequence: CASILIGVSMNTEAFF. CDR3 coding DNA: TGTGCCAGCATCTTGATAGGGGTTTCCATGAACACTGAAGCTTTCTTT.

The V call is TRBV5-1, the J call TRBJ1-1, with D uncertain. The CDR3 has 12 residues. The germline V gene encodes CDR1 SGHRS and CDR2 YFSETQ. Trimming took off 1 base at V and 7 bases at J, with 8 bases between the two ends. The CDR3 region is CASSLSGGEAFF. CDR3 DNA sequence: TGCGCCAGCAGCTTGAGTGGCGGTGAAGCTTTCTTT. Combining the CDR3 with reference TRBV5-1 and TRBJ1-1 gives the whole variable domain KAGVTQTPRYLIKTRGQQVTLSCSPISGHRSVSWYQQTPGQGLQFLFEYFSETQRNKGNFPGRFSGRQFSNSRSEMNVSTLELGDSALYLCASSLSGGEAFFGQGTRLTVV.

The chain carries TRBV4-3 and TRBJ2-7; possible D gene TRBD1, 6 bases. V lost 1 base, J lost 5 bases, and 12 bases lay in between. Germline-derived CDR1 and CDR2 are LGHNA and YSLEER. This CDR3 region has 14 residues. Here the CDR3 DNA reads TGCGCCAGCAGCCAAGCCCAGGGGAACCACGAGCAGTACTTC. Its translation: CASSQAQGNHEQYF.

The gene calls are TRBV27 and TRBJ2-2; 7 positions agree with TRBD1. Germline-derived CDR1 and CDR2 are MNHEY and SMNVEV (reference sequence). The CDR3 length is 15 residues. V lost 6 bases and J lost 5; bases outside the gene matches: 9. CDR3 coding DNA: TGTGCCAGCAGCCCCGACAGGGTTGGGACCGGGGAGCTGTTTTTT. It encodes CASSPDRVGTGELFF.

This sequence joins TRBV28 and TRBJ2-3, with 9 bases identical to TRBD2. This CDR3 region has 15 residues. V dropped 2 bases and J dropped 3; count of bases not matched to a gene: 3. In germline, CDR1 is MDHEN, CDR2 SYDVKM. Here the CDR3 DNA reads TGTGCCAGCAGTTTAGGACTAGCGAAAACAGATACGCAGTATTTT. Encoded protein: CASSLGLAKTDTQYF.

CDR3 DNA sequence: TGTGCCACCAGCAGAGAGGAACAGGCCCCCTACGAGCAGTACTTC. Translated, it gives CATSREEQAPYEQYF. This chain uses TRBV15 with TRBJ2-7; TRBD1 is a possible D gene (5 bases). The germline gives CDR1 LNHNV, CDR2 YYDKDF (reference sequence). The V gene lost 0 bases and the J gene lost 2 bases, with 11 bases spanning the gap. This CDR3 has 15 amino acids.

This chain joins TRBV28 and TRBJ1-5, with a tentative D call TRBD1 (5 bases). The CDR3 loop spans 15 amino acids. CDR1 MDHEN and CDR2 SYDVKM come from the germline V gene. V lost 5 bases to trimming and J lost 3 bases, with 14 bases between them. In DNA form, the CDR3 reads TGTGCCAGCAGTCCGAAGGGACTCTACAATCAGCCCCAGCATTTT. Translating gives CASSPKGLYNQPQHF.

The chain recombines TRBV7-2 with TRBJ2-7; tentatively, D is TRBD2 (5 bases). Trimming took 5 bases from V and 0 from J, leaving 11 bases between them. The germline V gene has CDR1 SGHTA and CDR2 FQGNSA. CDR3 length: 14 residues. The CDR3, as DNA: TGTGCCAGCAGCCGCCCCGGGAACTCCTACGAGCAGTACTTC. Its protein product is CASSRPGNSYEQYF.

The chain recombines TRBV7-8 with TRBJ1-1; 10 nucleotides line up with TRBD1. Germline loops: CDR1 SGHVS, CDR2 FQNEAQ. V dropped 5 bases and J dropped 5; count of bases not matched to a gene: 11. The CDR3 runs 16 residues. The DNA of the CDR3 is TGTGCCAGCAGCGTCCGGGACAGGGGAAAGGGGACTGAAGCTTTCTTT. This gives the protein CASSVRDRGKGTEAFF.

The chain employs TRBV23-1 and TRBJ1-2; D unclear. TRBV23-1 has ORF status, its function being uncertain. This CDR3 has 10 residues. The CDR3 DNA reads TGCGCACGTGGCTACTATGGCTACACCTTC. This sequence encodes CARGYYGYTF.

The chain employs TRBV7-9 and TRBJ1-2; weak D call: TRBD1 (5 bases). The V gene's germline CDR1 is SEHNR and CDR2 FQNEAQ (reference sequence). Trimming removed 5 bases at V and 1 base at J, with 11 bases between. This CDR3 has 14 amino acids. The CDR3 is CASSTGQVNYGYTF. The CDR3 DNA follows: TGTGCCAGCAGCACCGGACAAGTTAACTATGGCTACACCTTC.

The CDR3 DNA is TGTGCCAGCAGCTTAGGGTTAGGATCGGGCTACGAGCAGTACTTC. Translating gives CASSLGLGSGYEQYF. The rearrangement links TRBV7-9 to TRBJ2-7, with unresolved D. Trimming pared 1 base from V and 3 bases from J, leaving 13 bases between. Germline V gene sequence: CDR1 SEHNR, CDR2 FQNEAQ (reference sequence). This CDR3 region has 15 residues.

This chain joins TRBV6-1 and TRBJ2-3, with D tentatively TRBD2 (6 bases). CDR1 and CDR2 (germline): MNHNS, SASEGT. There are 14 residues in the CDR3. Deletions cut 3 bases from V and 2 bases from J, with 9 bases between. The CDR3 sequence is CASSDGGTTDTQYF. The CDR3 DNA is TGTGCCAGCAGTGATGGCGGGACCACAGATACGCAGTATTTT.

V usage is TRBV4-1 and J usage is TRBJ1-1; 8 nucleotides agree with TRBD1. Per the germline V gene, CDR1 is MGHRA and CDR2 is YSYEKL. The CDR3 spans 17 residues. The V segment lost 1 base and the J segment 4 bases; nucleotides outside the gene matches: 11. The DNA for the CDR3 is TGCGCCAGCAGCCAAGTCCTAAACCAGGGGGCGCGCACTGAAGCTTTCTTT. It encodes CASSQVLNQGARTEAFF.

V and J are TRBV12-5 and TRBJ1-1; D may be TRBD1 (6 bases). Deletions cut 2 bases from V and 6 bases from J, with 10 bases between. This CDR3 region has 13 residues. Germline CDR1 LGHNT, CDR2 FRNRAP. In nucleotides, the CDR3 is TGTGCTAGTGGTTTGACCGGACAGCCTGAAGCTTTCTTT. Translation gives CASGLTGQPEAFF.

The chain couples TRBV19 to TRBJ1-4; 9 nucleotides line up with TRBD1. Germline loops: CDR1 LNHDA, CDR2 SQIVND (reference sequence). V was pared by 6 bases and J by 1 base, with 9 bases of the junction left unmatched. CDR3 length equals 17 residues. CDR3: CASRVRDRVGTNEKLFF. CDR3 nucleotide sequence: TGTGCCAGTAGAGTTCGGGACAGGGTTGGAACTAATGAAAAACTGTTTTTT.

The sample holds one count of this clone. V is TRBV30 and J is TRBJ1-4, with D perhaps matching TRBD1 (5 bases). CDR3 length equals 13 residues. CDR1 and CDR2 (germline): GTSNPN, SVGIG (reference sequence). V lost 2 bases to trimming and J lost 5 bases, with 9 bases between them. CDR3 region: CAWSKGLNEKLFF. DNA of the CDR3: TGTGCCTGGAGTAAGGGGCTGAATGAAAAACTGTTTTTT. The whole variable domain, remainder taken from reference TRBV30 and TRBJ1-4, is SQTIHQWPATLVQPVGSPLSLECTVEGTSNPNLYWYRQAAGRGLQLLFYSVGIGQISSEVPQNLSASRPQDRQFILSSKKLLLSDSGFYLCAWSKGLNEKLFFGSGTQLSVL.